A single sample gave rise to the 29 T cell receptor beta chains below, sequenced in a study of T cells in Graves' hyperthyroidism and ophthalmopathy. Amplification yielded TCR beta CDR3 regions, with RNA transcripts as the source. Primed by the HTBI set, a first-round RT-PCR was run on the TCR CDR3. TCRdb redid the calling of the multiplex PCR reads with MiXCR, one entry per CDR3 protein. The sample yields some 270,000 distinct CDR3 sequences, approximately 14% seen once. Specimen: blood. These receptors all stem from a middle-aged woman with Graves' hyperthyroidism.

This clonotype was detected many times. The CDR3: CASSSMLAGEDNEQFF. Written as DNA, the CDR3 is TGTGCCAGCAGTTCCATGCTAGCGGGAGAGGACAATGAGCAGTTCTTC. This chain uses TRBV28 with TRBJ2-1; TRBD2 aligns across 10 bases. The germline gives CDR1 MDHEN, CDR2 SYDVKM. V lost 4 bases and J lost 5; bases outside the gene matches: 8. The CDR3 contains 16 residues.

This clonotype was counted many times. V usage is TRBV7-9 and J usage is TRBJ2-1; no firm D call. Trimming cost V 2 bases and J 4 bases, with 15 bases left between them. This CDR3 comprises 16 residues. The germline V gene has CDR1 SEHNR and CDR2 FQNEAQ (reference sequence). Here the CDR3 reads CASSLFPSPNYNEQFF. The CDR3, as DNA: TGTGCCAGCAGCTTATTTCCGAGTCCCAATTACAATGAGCAGTTCTTC.

This chain joins TRBV19 and TRBJ1-3; tentative D call: TRBD1 (5 bases). The CDR3 has 14 amino acids. V lost 6 bases and J 2 bases, leaving 11 bases between the germline ends. Germline V CDR1 and CDR2: LNHDA, SQIVND (reference sequence). The CDR3 DNA is TGTGCCAGTAGGGACGGGGGGGCTGGAAACACCATATATTTT. Residues: CASRDGGAGNTIYF.

This clonotype was counted many times. This sequence joins TRBV12-3 or TRBV12-4 and TRBJ2-3, with D unresolved. V lost 7 bases, J lost 7 bases, and 12 bases lay in between. This CDR3 spans 12 amino acids. The CDR3 DNA is TGTGCCAGCACCTCCTCCGTCAATACGCAGTATTTT. Translated, it gives CASTSSVNTQYF.

This clonotype came up many times. The chain joins TRBV24-1 to TRBJ2-5; perhaps TRBD2 as D (6 bases). V lost 2 bases and J 6 bases, leaving 18 bases between the germline ends. The CDR3 is made up of 16 amino acids. Germline CDR1 KGHDR, CDR2 SFDVKD. The CDR3 DNA reads TGTGCCACCAGTGATTCCCGCCCGCAGGGAGGAAAGACCCAGTACTTC. Translated, it gives CATSDSRPQGGKTQYF.

This clonotype was detected many times. This chain joins TRBV15 and TRBJ2-1, with 11 bases lining up with TRBD2. The junction had 3 bases not matched to a gene; V was cut back by 2 bases and J by 3 bases. The CDR3 is 16 residues long. Germline loops: CDR1 LNHNV, CDR2 YYDKDF (reference sequence). Here the CDR3 DNA reads TGTGCCACCAGCAGACCCGGGACTAGCGGCTACAATGAGCAGTTCTTC. Protein sequence: CATSRPGTSGYNEQFF. Full variable domain (outside the CDR3, taken from reference TRBV15 and TRBJ2-1): DAMVIQNPRYQVTQFGKPVTLSCSQTLNHNVMYWYQQKSSQAPKLLFHYYDKDFNNEADTPDNFQSRRPNTSFCFLDIRSPGLGDTAMYLCATSRPGTSGYNEQFFGPGTRLTVL.

This clonotype was detected ten times or more. The CDR3 here is CASSSIRTSGADNEQFF. CDR3 in DNA: TGTGCCAGCAGTTCGATTCGGACTAGCGGGGCAGACAATGAGCAGTTCTTC. V usage is TRBV28 and J usage is TRBJ2-1, with 12 positions matching TRBD2. The CDR3 is 17 amino acids. The junction had 9 bases not matched to a gene; V was cut back by 4 bases and J by 5 bases. Germline V lookup: CDR1 MDHEN, CDR2 SYDVKM. Complete variable domain (other parts from reference TRBV28 and TRBJ2-1): DVKVTQSSRYLVKRTGEKVFLECVQDMDHENMFWYRQDPGLGLRLIYFSYDVKMKEKGDIPEGYSVSREKKERFSLILESASTNQTSMYLCASSSIRTSGADNEQFFGPGTRLTVL.

This clonotype was seen many times. This chain links TRBV2 with TRBJ1-1; TRBD1 might be the D (5 bases). There are 14 residues in the CDR3. Germline CDR1 and CDR2: SNHLY and FYNNEI. V was cut by 9 bases and J by 3 bases, with 17 bases left in between. The CDR3 here is CASDGAPPDTEAFF. In DNA, the CDR3 is TGTGCCAGTGACGGGGCCCCGCCGGACACTGAAGCTTTCTTT.

This clonotype was detected many times. The chain uses TRBV28 and TRBJ2-2; TRBD1 aligns across 9 bases. Looked up from germline, CDR1 is MDHEN and CDR2 is SYDVKM. V lost 6 bases to trimming and J lost 4 bases; unmatched junction nucleotides: 6. CDR3 length: 15 residues. CDR3 loop: CASSADRGGTGELFF. CDR3 nucleotides: TGTGCCAGCAGCGCGGACAGGGGAGGCACCGGGGAGCTGTTTTTT.

This clonotype was detected many times. The genes are TRBV20-1 and TRBJ1-2; D ambiguous. Germline CDR1 is DFQATT and CDR2 is SNEGSKA (reference sequence). The CDR3 contains 15 residues. The V end was cut by 1 base, the J end by 0 bases, with 12 bases between. The CDR3 DNA follows: TGCAGTGCTAGAGGAGGTGGAGCGTCTAACTATGGCTACACCTTC. The encoded protein is CSARGGGASNYGYTF.

The sample holds many counts of this clonotype. This rearrangement joins TRBV11-3 to TRBJ1-4; 8 nucleotides line up with TRBD1. V lost 2 bases and J lost 11; bases outside the gene matches: 10. This CDR3 is 15 amino acids long. Germline V CDR1 and CDR2: SGHNT, YENEEA. The CDR3 spells CASSLRTGRGGKLFF. The CDR3 region has the DNA TGTGCCAGCAGCTTACGGACAGGGAGAGGGGGGAAACTGTTTTTT.

This clonotype was recorded at least ten times. The chain has TRBV6-1 and TRBJ1-1; D unresolved. Per germline, CDR1 MNHNS and CDR2 SASEGT. Between the trimmed V and J ends, which lost 6 bases and 0 bases, there was a span of 8 bases. The CDR3 loop spans 13 amino acids. CDR3 amino acids: CASSPVMNTEAFF. CDR3 in DNA: TGTGCCAGCAGCCCGGTTATGAACACTGAAGCTTTCTTT.

This clonotype came up many times. The chain carries TRBV6-1 and TRBJ1-5; tentative D call: TRBD1 (6 bases). This CDR3 has 14 amino acids. Trimming cost V 5 bases and J 4 bases, with 12 bases left between them. Germline V gene sequence: CDR1 MNHNS, CDR2 SASEGT. CDR3 sequence: CASSQVTGNQPQHF. Written as DNA, the CDR3 is TGTGCCAGCAGTCAGGTAACAGGGAATCAGCCCCAGCATTTT.

This clonotype was counted ten times or more. The V and J genes are TRBV12-3 or TRBV12-4 and TRBJ1-6, with D possibly TRBD1 on 5 matching bases. The CDR3 extends over 12 amino acids. The V end was cut by 4 bases, the J end by 15 bases, with 13 bases between. Here the CDR3 reads CASSSPLGVLHF. CDR3 nucleotides: TGTGCCAGCAGTTCACCATTAGGGGTCCTCCACTTT.

This clonotype has more than one count but fewer than ten. The chain has TRBV3-1 and TRBJ1-4; 8 positions agree with TRBD1. The trim removed 3 bases at V and 9 bases at J, leaving 6 bases unmatched. The CDR3 covers 14 residues. Germline V gives CDR1 LGHDT, CDR2 YNNKEL (reference sequence). In nucleotides, the CDR3 is TGTGCCAGCAGCCACAGACAGGGGAGTCAAAAACTGTTTTTT. As protein: CASSHRQGSQKLFF.

This sequence joins TRBV11-2 and TRBJ2-1, with 8 nucleotides matching TRBD2. This CDR3 comprises 17 residues. The germline gives CDR1 SGHAT, CDR2 FQNNGV. V was pared by 2 bases and J by 5 bases, with 11 bases of the junction left unmatched. This CDR3 reads CASSLRGSGGANNEQFF. The DNA of the CDR3 is TGTGCCAGCAGCTTAAGGGGTTCCGGGGGGGCCAACAATGAGCAGTTCTTC.

In its sample, this clonotype was seen a few times. The V call is TRBV10-2, the J call TRBJ2-7; D remains unclear. CDR1 is WSHSY, CDR2 SAAADI, per germline. CDR3 length: 12 residues. The ends were cut back, 4 bases at V and 7 bases at J, with 11 bases in the middle. The DNA of the CDR3 is TGCGCCAGCAGTGGGACCCATGGGGAGCAGTACTTC. It codes for CASSGTHGEQYF.

There are many counts of this clonotype. The genes are TRBV20-1 and TRBJ2-5; 9 bases line up with TRBD1. Germline CDR1 and CDR2: DFQATT and SNEGSKA (reference sequence). The J segment lost 2 bases and the V segment lost 5 bases, leaving 6 bases of the junction unmatched. The CDR3 runs 14 residues. In DNA, the CDR3 is TGCAGTGCTGTACCGGGACAGGGACAAGAGACCCAGTACTTC. This encodes CSAVPGQGQETQYF.

This clonotype came up many times. This chain connects TRBV20-1 to TRBJ2-3; D ambiguous. In germline, CDR1 is DFQATT, CDR2 SNEGSKA (reference sequence). Trimming left V 0 bases short and J 0 bases short, with 13 bases between. The CDR3 has 16 residues. Written as DNA, the CDR3 is TGCAGTGCTAGAGATCTCCAAACCTATAGCACAGATACGCAGTATTTT. Translating it yields CSARDLQTYSTDTQYF.

The CDR3 is CATSRPQDRIANTGELFF. Written as DNA, the CDR3 is TGTGCCACCAGCAGACCACAGGACAGGATCGCGAACACCGGGGAGCTGTTTTTT. V gene TRBV15 combines with J gene TRBJ2-2; 7 nucleotides line up with TRBD1. J gave up 0 bases and V 2 bases, and 9 bases lay outside the gene matches. The CDR3 has 18 residues. Germline CDR1 LNHNV, CDR2 YYDKDF (reference sequence).

This clonotype showed up many times. This rearrangement joins TRBV11-2 to TRBJ2-7; 14 nucleotides line up with TRBD2. Germline V gives CDR1 SGHAT, CDR2 FQNNGV. After removal of 5 bases from V and 5 bases from J, the junction contained 5 bases not matched to a gene. This CDR3 region has 15 residues. The CDR3 bases are TGTGCCAGCAGCCAGGGACTAGCGGGAGTCCACGAGCAGTACTTC. Its translation: CASSQGLAGVHEQYF.

This clonotype came up many times. The chain is built from TRBV29-1 and TRBJ1-1, with D uncertain. CDR3 length: 14 amino acids. V was pared by 0 bases and J by 4 bases, with 12 bases between. The germline gives CDR1 SQVTM, CDR2 ANQGSEA. The CDR3 loop reads CSVEDQEAVTEAFF. CDR3 coding DNA: TGCAGCGTTGAAGATCAAGAGGCTGTCACTGAAGCTTTCTTT.

This clonotype was found many times. J is TRBJ2-3 and V is TRBV5-6, with TRBD1 matching 9 bases. The CDR3 is 19 residues long. J lost 7 bases, V lost 4 bases, and 22 bases had no gene match. The germline CDR1 and CDR2 sequences are SGHDT and YYEEEE. The CDR3 bases are TGTGCCAGCAGCCGCCCCGGCCCCCCGGACAGGGGCTGGTCCCATACGCAGTATTTT. Its translation: CASSRPGPPDRGWSHTQYF. Combining the CDR3 with reference TRBV5-6 and TRBJ2-3 gives the whole variable domain DAGVTQSPTHLIKTRGQQVTLRCSPKSGHDTVSWYQQALGQGPQFIFQYYEEEERQRGNFPDRFSGHQFPNYSSELNVNALLLGDSALYLCASSRPGPPDRGWSHTQYFGPGTRLTVL.

The chain links TRBV25-1 to TRBJ2-7; 11 bases are a match to TRBD1. The CDR3 covers 14 residues. The V and J ends lost 6 bases and 2 bases, in that order; junction bases with no gene match: 3. The germline V gene has CDR1 MGHDK and CDR2 SYGVNS. CDR3: CASRGDRGTYEQYF. DNA of the CDR3: TGTGCCAGCAGGGGGGACAGGGGGACCTACGAGCAGTACTTC.

This clonotype has at least ten counts. The chain couples TRBV13 to TRBJ1-2; D is undetermined. V lost 1 base, J lost 4 bases, and 7 bases lay in between. There are 13 residues in the CDR3. Germline CDR1 and CDR2: PRHDT and FYEKMQ (reference sequence). This CDR3 is CASSLAGIYGYTF. The CDR3 nucleotides read TGTGCCAGCAGCTTAGCGGGGATCTATGGCTACACCTTC.

This clonotype showed up many times. The J gene is TRBJ1-1, the V gene TRBV5-4; no clear D. V was cut by 2 bases and J by 1 base, with 9 bases left in between. CDR3 length: 14 residues. Germline V CDR1 and CDR2: SGHNT, YYREEE (reference sequence). The CDR3: CASSLQLSNTEAFF. The CDR3 region has the DNA TGTGCCAGCAGCTTACAGCTTTCGAACACTGAAGCTTTCTTT.

This clonotype was detected ten times or more. The chain links TRBV29-1 to TRBJ1-5; TRBD1 might be the D (5 bases). The V gene's germline CDR1 is SQVTM and CDR2 ANQGSEA. V was trimmed by 6 bases and J by 4 bases, leaving 10 bases between them. The CDR3 extends over 12 amino acids. CDR3 in DNA: TGCAGCGTGGGGGTTGGGAATCAGCCCCAGCATTTT. This gives the protein CSVGVGNQPQHF.

There are many counts of this clonotype. The CDR3 DNA follows: TGTGCCAGCGGAAGCGACAGGGACACTGAAGCTTTCTTT. Encoded protein: CASGSDRDTEAFF. The chain couples TRBV12-3 or TRBV12-4 to TRBJ1-1, with 7 bases fitting TRBD1. The CDR3 totals 13 residues. J was trimmed by 3 bases and V by 8 bases; bases with no gene match: 6.

The chain recombines TRBV7-9 with TRBJ2-7, with TRBD1 as a possible D gene (5 bases). Trimming took 0 bases from V and 7 from J, leaving 13 bases between them. Germline CDR1 reads SEHNR; CDR2 reads FQNEAQ (reference sequence). CDR3 length equals 14 residues. CDR3 region: CASSLADTLGEQYF. In nucleotides, the CDR3 is TGTGCCAGCAGCTTAGCGGACACCCTAGGGGAGCAGTACTTC.